This T cell receptor beta chain is drawn from a study of T cells in Graves' hyperthyroidism and ophthalmopathy. This clonotype has a count of ten or more. What it recognizes is unknown. V shed 2 bases and J shed 5 bases, with 10 bases lying between them. Germline lookup yields CDR1 KGHSH and CDR2 LQKENI. This CDR3 has 13 residues. The source material, RNA transcripts, was used to amplify TCR beta CDR3 regions. The TCR CDR3 was amplified in a first-round RT-PCR using the HTBI primer set. Each CDR3 protein is one row after TCRdb ran MiXCR on the multiplex PCR reads. This sample has about half a million distinct CDR3 sequences, with approximately 22% found just once. Using more than 7.5 ml of fresh peripheral blood, PBMCs were prepared. Points from the study as a whole: Blood also carried most thyroid clonotypes expanded above 0.001.

The specimen sequenced was blood. This TCR was recovered from a woman in her 70s with Graves' ophthalmopathy. The V and J genes are TRBV18 and TRBJ2-7; D is undetermined. The CDR3: CASSPSGLNEQYF. The CDR3, as DNA: TGTGCCAGCTCACCATCCGGGTTGAACGAGCAGTACTTC.